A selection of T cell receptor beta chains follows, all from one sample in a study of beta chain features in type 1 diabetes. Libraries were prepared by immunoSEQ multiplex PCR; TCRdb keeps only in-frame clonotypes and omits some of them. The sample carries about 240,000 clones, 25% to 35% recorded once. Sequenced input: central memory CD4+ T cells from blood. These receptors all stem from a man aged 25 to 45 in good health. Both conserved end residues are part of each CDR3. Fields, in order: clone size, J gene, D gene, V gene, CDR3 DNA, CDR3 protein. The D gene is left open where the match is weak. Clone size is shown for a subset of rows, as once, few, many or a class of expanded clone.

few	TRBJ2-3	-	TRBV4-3	TGCGCCAGCAGCCAACGGAAACGTGCAGATACGCAGTATTTT	CASSQRKRADTQYF
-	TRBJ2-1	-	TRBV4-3	TGCGCCAGCAGCCAAGATAATGGGGAAGGGCAGTTCTTC	CASSQDNGEGQFF
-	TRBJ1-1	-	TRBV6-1	TGTGCCAGCAGACTCCGTCAAGCTTTCTTT	CASRLRQAFF
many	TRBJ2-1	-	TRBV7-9	TGTGCCAGCAGCTTAGAGCGGAACAATGAGCAGTTCTTC	CASSLERNNEQFF
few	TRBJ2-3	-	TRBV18	TGTGCCAGCTCACCCTCACGGGAAGATACGCAGTATTTT	CASSPSREDTQYF
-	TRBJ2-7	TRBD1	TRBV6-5	TGTGCCAGCAGGCCGTTGGACAGGGGCGACGAGCAGTACTTC	CASRPLDRGDEQYF
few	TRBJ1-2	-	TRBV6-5	TGTGCCGCGGGAGGGAAGGGAGGCTACACCTTC	CAAGGKGGYTF
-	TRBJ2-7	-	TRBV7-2	TGTGCCAGCAGGAGGGGGACTTTGGCGTACGAGCAGTACTTC	CASRRGTLAYEQYF
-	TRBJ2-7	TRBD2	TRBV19	TGTGCCAGTAGTATAGAAGCGGGACTCTACTACGAGCAGTACTTC	CASSIEAGLYYEQYF
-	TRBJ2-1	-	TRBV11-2	TGTGCCAGCAGCGGGGACGGTAACGAGTTCTTC	CASSGDGNEFF
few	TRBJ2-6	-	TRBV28	TGTGCCAGCAGTGGACAGTCTGGGGCCAACGTCCTGACTTTC	CASSGQSGANVLTF
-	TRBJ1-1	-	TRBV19	TGTGCCAGTAGAGGGGGATTCACTGAAGCTTTCTTT	CASRGGFTEAFF
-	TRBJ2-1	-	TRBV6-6	TGTGCCAGCAGTTTATTCGATGAGCAGTTCTTC	CASSLFDEQFF
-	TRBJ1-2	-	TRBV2	TGTGCCAGCAGTAGGGATGAGGAAAACTATGGCTACACCTTC	CASSRDEENYGYTF
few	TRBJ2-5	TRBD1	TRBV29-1	TGCAGTGGTTACAGGGGATCAGAGACCCAGTACTTC	CSGYRGSETQYF
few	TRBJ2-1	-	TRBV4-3	TGCGCCAGCAGCCAAGATAGGGCGAGGGAATATGAGCAGTTCTTC	CASSQDRAREYEQFF
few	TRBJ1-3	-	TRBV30	TGTGCCTGGAGTCATACCCTCTCTGGAAACACCATATATTTT	CAWSHTLSGNTIYF
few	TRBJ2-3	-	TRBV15	TGTGCCACCAGCAGTTCCCGGGGCGGAAGCACAGATACGCAGTATTTT	CATSSSRGGSTDTQYF
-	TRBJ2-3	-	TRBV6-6	TGTGCCAGCAGTCCCCGGGACTCCACAGATACGCAGTATTTT	CASSPRDSTDTQYF
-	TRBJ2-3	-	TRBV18	TGTGCCAGCTCACCGACACCCCAAGGGACAGATACGCAGTATTTT	CASSPTPQGTDTQYF
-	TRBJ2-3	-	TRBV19	TGTGCCACTGGGACTTCCCCCGATACGCAGTATTTT	CATGTSPDTQYF
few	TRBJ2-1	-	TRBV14	TGTGCCAGCAGCCAACATGGGGTCCTAGCGCTCTTGGACAATGAGCAGTTCTTC	CASSQHGVLALLDNEQFF
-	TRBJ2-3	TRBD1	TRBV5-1	TGCGCCAGCAGCTTGGAAACAGGGGGCGTTGCAGATACGCAGTATTTT	CASSLETGGVADTQYF
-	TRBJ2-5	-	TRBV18	TGTGCCAGCTCACCAGGGGCGGGAGAGACCCAGTACTTC	CASSPGAGETQYF
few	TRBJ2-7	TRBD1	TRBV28	TGTGCCAGCAGTTCTCCGGGACAGGGGGCCTACGAGCAGTACTTC	CASSSPGQGAYEQYF
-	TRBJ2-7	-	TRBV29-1	TGCAGCGTTGAGGGGACAAACCAAAGGACCGAGCAGTACTTC	CSVEGTNQRTEQYF
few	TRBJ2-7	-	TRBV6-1	TGTGCCAGCAGTCCGGACAGCACCGAGCAGTACTTC	CASSPDSTEQYF
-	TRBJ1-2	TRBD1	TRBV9	TGTGCCAGCAGCGGTGGGACAGGGGATGGTGGCTACACCTTC	CASSGGTGDGGYTF